The 15 T cell receptor beta chains in this list originate from one sample, sequenced in a study of memory CD4+ T cells and cytomegalovirus serostatus. The sort gate was single viable CD3+CD4+CD8-CD45RO+ cells for memory CD4+ T cells. The repertoire was sequenced with immunoSEQ multiplex PCR; TCRdb's copy has only in-frame clones and lacks some. The profile shows under 80,000 clones, about 73% of them singletons. The sample consisted of memory CD4+ T cells from blood. These receptors all come from an adult in good health and CMV-seropositive.

The chain has TRBV7-9 and TRBJ2-2; D ambiguous. The V end was cut by 3 bases, the J end by 3 bases, with 8 bases between. The CDR3 covers 14 residues. CDR1 and CDR2 from the germline V gene are SEHNR and FQNEAQ (reference sequence). The CDR3 loop is CASSLQGHTGELFF. Written as DNA, the CDR3 is TGTGCCAGCAGCTTGCAAGGCCACACCGGGGAGCTGTTTTTT.

With respect to this clone: Compared with germline, one end of the junction differs, possibly owing to a read error. The CDR3 DNA reads TGTGCCAGCAGCCTAGGGTTTTTTGGGGGCGACACCGGGGAGCTGTTTTTT. This encodes CASSLGFFGGDTGELFF. This chain connects TRBV13 to TRBJ2-2, with TRBD1 as a possible D gene (6 bases). Germline CDR1 reads PRHDT; CDR2 reads FYEKMQ (reference sequence). CDR3 length: 17 residues.

This rearrangement joins TRBV7-9 to TRBJ1-6, with TRBD1 as a possible D gene (6 bases). From germline, CDR1 is SEHNR and CDR2 FQNEAQ (reference sequence). This CDR3 is built from 11 residues. V dropped 3 bases and J dropped 17 bases, with 11 bases sitting between them. Written as DNA, the CDR3 is TGTGCCAGCAGCTTTGGGACAAGAGTCCACTTT. Translating it yields CASSFGTRVHF.

The chain is built from TRBV2 and TRBJ2-7; possibly TRBD2 for D (6 bases). CDR3 size: 14 residues. V was cut by 7 bases and J by 2 bases, with 15 bases left in between. Germline assignment: CDR1 SNHLY and CDR2 FYNNEI. The CDR3: CASTGRFDAYEQYF. DNA of the CDR3: TGTGCCAGCACGGGGAGGTTTGACGCCTACGAGCAGTACTTC.

V usage is TRBV7-2 and J usage is TRBJ2-7; tentatively, D is TRBD2 (7 bases). CDR1 SGHTA and CDR2 FQGNSA come from the germline V gene. Trimming cost V 1 base and J 0 bases, with 10 bases left between them. The CDR3 has 15 amino acids. The CDR3 region has the DNA TGTGCCAGCAGCTTAGGAGGGGGGGACTCCTACGAGCAGTACTTC. This encodes CASSLGGGDSYEQYF.

CDR3 sequence: CASTETGQIGSYEQYF. Here the CDR3 DNA reads TGTGCCAGTACCGAAACGGGACAGATCGGCTCCTACGAGCAGTACTTC. The J gene is TRBJ2-7, the V gene TRBV19, with 7 bases fitting TRBD1. The CDR3 spans 16 residues. CDR1 is LNHDA and CDR2 is SQIVND in the germline V gene (reference sequence). J gave up 0 bases and V 7 bases, and 12 bases lay outside the gene matches.

This clone was observed a handful of times. The CDR3, as DNA: TGTGCCAGTATTAGAGGGGGCCACACTGAAGCTTTCTTT. It yields the protein CASIRGGHTEAFF. The rearrangement uses TRBV19 and TRBJ1-1; 7 nucleotides match TRBD1. V shed 7 bases, J shed 3 bases, and the junction held 5 bases outside the gene matches. The germline V gene has CDR1 LNHDA and CDR2 SQIVND (reference sequence). CDR3 length: 13 amino acids.

The V call is TRBV5-1, the J call TRBJ1-2; 8 bases are shared with TRBD1. The length of the CDR3 is 13 residues. Trimming removed 0 bases from V and 8 bases from J; junction bases left unmatched: 3. Germline loops: CDR1 SGHRS, CDR2 YFSETQ. The CDR3 is CASSLDRGGGYTF. The CDR3 DNA reads TGCGCCAGCAGCTTGGACAGGGGGGGCGGCTACACCTTC.

The rearrangement uses TRBV19 and TRBJ1-6; TRBD1 might be the D (5 bases). The V and J ends lost 7 bases and 7 bases respectively, with 11 bases between them. Looked up from germline, CDR1 is LNHDA and CDR2 is SQIVND (reference sequence). This CDR3 spans 13 amino acids. The CDR3 DNA reads as TGTGCCAGTAAAGCCAGGGTAAATTCACCCCTCCACTTT. This codes for CASKARVNSPLHF.

The CDR3 nucleotides read TGCGCCAGCAGCTTGGCCACAACGGGAGAGCAGTACTTC. This encodes CASSLATTGEQYF. The chain recombines TRBV5-1 with TRBJ2-5, with D maybe TRBD2 (6 bases). This CDR3 region has 13 residues. The V end was cut by 0 bases, the J end by 11 bases, with 14 bases between. CDR1 is SGHRS and CDR2 is YFSETQ in the germline V gene. Based on the CDR3 plus reference TRBV5-1 and TRBJ2-5, the full variable domain is KAGVTQTPRYLIKTRGQQVTLSCSPISGHRSVSWYQQTPGQGLQFLFEYFSETQRNKGNFPGRFSGRQFSNSRSEMNVSTLELGDSALYLCASSLATTGEQYFGPGTRLLVL.

J is TRBJ2-5 and V is TRBV7-9, with 9 bases that match TRBD1. CDR3 length: 14 amino acids. CDR1 and CDR2 (germline): SEHNR, FQNEAQ (reference sequence). V lost 6 bases to trimming and J lost 7 bases; unmatched junction nucleotides: 9. The CDR3: CASSLQGAGGTQYF. The CDR3 nucleotides read TGTGCCAGCAGTTTACAGGGGGCCGGGGGGACCCAGTACTTC.

This clone has just one count. This chain links TRBV7-6 with TRBJ2-6; 8 nucleotides match TRBD1. After removal of 3 bases from V and 2 bases from J, the junction contained 3 bases not matched to a gene. The CDR3 extends over 16 amino acids. CDR1 SGHVS and CDR2 FNYEAQ come from the germline V gene. The CDR3 DNA reads as TGTGCCAGCAGCTTCGGACAGGGACCTGGGGCCAACGTCCTGACTTTC. As protein: CASSFGQGPGANVLTF. Together with reference TRBV7-6 and TRBJ2-6, the CDR3 gives the full variable domain: GAGVSQSPRYKVTKRGQDVALRCDPISGHVSLYWYRQALGQGPEFLTYFNYEAQQDKSGLPNDRFSAERPEGSISTLTIQRTEQRDSAMYRCASSFGQGPGANVLTFGAGSRLTVL.

The rearrangement joins TRBV5-1 to TRBJ2-2; 9 bases map to TRBD2. From germline, CDR1 is SGHRS and CDR2 YFSETQ. With V trimmed by 3 bases and J by 6 bases, 6 bases remained unmatched. The CDR3 is 15 amino acids. The CDR3 DNA is TGCGCCAGCAGCTCCCGCATAGCGGGAGCCGGGGAGCTGTTTTTT. This translates into CASSSRIAGAGELFF.

The chain joins TRBV10-2 to TRBJ1-1; D unresolved. This CDR3 region has 11 residues. Germline loops: CDR1 WSHSY, CDR2 SAAADI. Trimming left V 8 bases short and J 8 bases short, with 12 bases between. The chain's CDR3 is CASGVGMEAFF. Here the CDR3 DNA reads TGCGCCAGCGGGGTGGGGATGGAAGCTTTCTTT.

This chain joins TRBV30 and TRBJ2-3, with D possibly matching TRBD2 (5 bases). Trimming shortened V by 5 bases and J by 1 base, and 10 bases separated the two germline ends. Looked up from germline, CDR1 is GTSNPN and CDR2 is SVGIG (reference sequence). This CDR3 region has 13 residues. In DNA form, the CDR3 reads TGTGCCTGGCGCGAGGGCGGCACAGATACGCAGTATTTT. The encoded protein is CAWREGGTDTQYF.